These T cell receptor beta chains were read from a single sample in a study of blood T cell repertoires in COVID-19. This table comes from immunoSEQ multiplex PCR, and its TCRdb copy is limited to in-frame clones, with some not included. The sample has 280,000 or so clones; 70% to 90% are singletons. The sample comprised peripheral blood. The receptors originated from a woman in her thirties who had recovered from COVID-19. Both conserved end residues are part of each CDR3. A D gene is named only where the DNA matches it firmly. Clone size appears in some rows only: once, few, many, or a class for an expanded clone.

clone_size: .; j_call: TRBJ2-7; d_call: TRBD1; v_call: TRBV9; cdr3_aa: CASSAGGQGTYEQYF; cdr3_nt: TGTGCCAGCAGCGCGGGGGGACAGGGAACCTACGAGCAGTACTTC
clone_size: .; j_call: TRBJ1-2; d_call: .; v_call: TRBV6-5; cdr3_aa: CASSSPIRGYGYTF; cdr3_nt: TGTGCCAGCAGTTCCCCCATACGAGGCTATGGCTACACCTTC
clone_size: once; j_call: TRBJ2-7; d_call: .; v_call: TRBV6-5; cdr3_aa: CASSYRRGPHEQYF; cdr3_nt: TGTGCCAGCAGTTACCGGCGGGGACCCCACGAGCAGTACTTC
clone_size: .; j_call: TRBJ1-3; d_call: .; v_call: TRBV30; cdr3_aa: CAWRGDRSGNTIYF; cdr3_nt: TGTGCCTGGAGAGGGGATAGATCTGGAAACACCATATATTTT
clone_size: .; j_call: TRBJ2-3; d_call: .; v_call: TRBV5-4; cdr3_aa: CASSSPGGATDTQYF; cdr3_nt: TGTGCCAGCAGCTCCCCCGGCGGGGCCACAGATACGCAGTATTTT
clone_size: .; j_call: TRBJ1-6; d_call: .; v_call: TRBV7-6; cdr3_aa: CASSPDQGSPLHF; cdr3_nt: TGTGCCAGCAGCCCCGACCAGGGTTCACCCCTCCACTTT
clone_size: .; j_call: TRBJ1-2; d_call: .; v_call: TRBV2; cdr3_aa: CARGRGANYGYTF; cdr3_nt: TGTGCCAGGGGGAGGGGAGCTAACTATGGCTACACCTTC
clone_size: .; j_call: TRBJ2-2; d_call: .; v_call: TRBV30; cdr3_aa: CAWNAGNTGELFF; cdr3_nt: TGTGCCTGGAACGCCGGGAACACCGGGGAGCTGTTTTTT
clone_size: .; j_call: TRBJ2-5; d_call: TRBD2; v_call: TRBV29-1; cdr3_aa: CSGKRGGPAETQYF; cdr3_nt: TGCAGCGGGAAGCGGGGGGGGCCGGCGGAGACCCAGTACTTC
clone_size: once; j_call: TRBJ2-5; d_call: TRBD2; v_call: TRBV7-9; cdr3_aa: CASSLNRWTSGGAQETQYF; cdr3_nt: TGTGCCAGCAGCTTAAACAGGTGGACTAGCGGGGGGGCCCAAGAGACCCAGTACTTC
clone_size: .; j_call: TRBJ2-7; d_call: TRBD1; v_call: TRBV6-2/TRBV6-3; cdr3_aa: CASSYPSYRGQSYEQYF; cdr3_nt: TGTGCCAGCAGTTACCCCTCCTACAGGGGGCAATCCTACGAGCAGTACTTC